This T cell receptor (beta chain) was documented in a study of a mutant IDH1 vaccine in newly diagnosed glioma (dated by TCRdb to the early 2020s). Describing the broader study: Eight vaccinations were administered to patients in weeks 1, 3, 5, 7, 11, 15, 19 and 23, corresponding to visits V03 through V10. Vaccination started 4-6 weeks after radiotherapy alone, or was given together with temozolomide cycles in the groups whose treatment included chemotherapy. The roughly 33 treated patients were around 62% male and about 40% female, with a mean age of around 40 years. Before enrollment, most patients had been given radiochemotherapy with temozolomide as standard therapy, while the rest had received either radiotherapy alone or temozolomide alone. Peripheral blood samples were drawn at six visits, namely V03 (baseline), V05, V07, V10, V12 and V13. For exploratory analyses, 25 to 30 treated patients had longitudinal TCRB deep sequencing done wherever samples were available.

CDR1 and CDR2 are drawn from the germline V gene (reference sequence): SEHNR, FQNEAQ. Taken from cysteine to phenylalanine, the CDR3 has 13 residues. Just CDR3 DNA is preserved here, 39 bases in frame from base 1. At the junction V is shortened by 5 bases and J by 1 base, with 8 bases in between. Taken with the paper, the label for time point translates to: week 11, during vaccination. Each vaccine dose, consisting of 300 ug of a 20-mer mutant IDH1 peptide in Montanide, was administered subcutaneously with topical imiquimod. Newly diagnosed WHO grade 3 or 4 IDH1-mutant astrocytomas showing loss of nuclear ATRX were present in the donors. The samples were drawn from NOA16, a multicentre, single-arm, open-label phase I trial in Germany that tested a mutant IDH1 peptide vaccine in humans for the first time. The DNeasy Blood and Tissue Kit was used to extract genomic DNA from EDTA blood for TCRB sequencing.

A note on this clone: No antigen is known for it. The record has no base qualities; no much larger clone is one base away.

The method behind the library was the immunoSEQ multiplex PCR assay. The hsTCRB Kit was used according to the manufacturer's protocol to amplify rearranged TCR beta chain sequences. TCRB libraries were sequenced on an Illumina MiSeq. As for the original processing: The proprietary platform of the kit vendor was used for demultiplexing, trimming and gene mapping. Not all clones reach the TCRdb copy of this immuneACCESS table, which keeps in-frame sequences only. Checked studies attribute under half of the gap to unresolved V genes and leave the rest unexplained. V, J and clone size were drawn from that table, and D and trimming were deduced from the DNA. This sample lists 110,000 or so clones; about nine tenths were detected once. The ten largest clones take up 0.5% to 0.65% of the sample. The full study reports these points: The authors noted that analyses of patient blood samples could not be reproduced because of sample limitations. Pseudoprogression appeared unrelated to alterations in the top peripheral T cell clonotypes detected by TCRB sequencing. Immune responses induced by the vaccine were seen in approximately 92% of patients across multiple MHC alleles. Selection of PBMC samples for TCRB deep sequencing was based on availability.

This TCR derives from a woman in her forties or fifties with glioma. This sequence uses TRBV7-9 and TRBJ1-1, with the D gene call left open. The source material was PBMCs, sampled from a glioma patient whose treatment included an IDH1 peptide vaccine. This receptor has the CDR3 CASSLTTNTEAFF. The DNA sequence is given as TGTGCCAGCAGCCTCACTACGAACACTGAAGCTTTCTTT.